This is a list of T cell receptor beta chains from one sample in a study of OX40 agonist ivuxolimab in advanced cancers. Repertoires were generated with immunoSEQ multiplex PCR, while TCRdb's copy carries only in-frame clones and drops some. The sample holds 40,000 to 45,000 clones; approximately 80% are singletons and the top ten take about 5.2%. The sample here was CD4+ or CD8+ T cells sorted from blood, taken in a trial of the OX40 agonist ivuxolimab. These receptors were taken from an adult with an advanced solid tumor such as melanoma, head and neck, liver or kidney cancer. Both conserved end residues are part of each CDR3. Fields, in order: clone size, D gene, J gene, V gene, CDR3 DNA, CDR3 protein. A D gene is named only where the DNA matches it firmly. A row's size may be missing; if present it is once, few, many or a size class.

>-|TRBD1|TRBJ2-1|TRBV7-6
TGTGCCAGCAGGTCCGGGACAGGGTTTTTCGGTGAGCAGTTCTTC
CASRSGTGFFGEQFF
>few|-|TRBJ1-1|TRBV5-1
TGCGCCAGCAGCACGGTGTCGTACAGGGAGGCTGAAGCTTTCTTT
CASSTVSYREAEAFF
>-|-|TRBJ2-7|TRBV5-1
TGCGCCAGCAGACAATTTCAGGGTACCTACGAGCAGTACTTC
CASRQFQGTYEQYF
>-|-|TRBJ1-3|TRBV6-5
TGTGCCAGCAGTTACACCACCCTTCGAAACACCATATATTTT
CASSYTTLRNTIYF
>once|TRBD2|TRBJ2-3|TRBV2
TGTGCCAGCAGACCCGGACTAGCTGTCGGAGATACGCAGTATTTT
CASRPGLAVGDTQYF
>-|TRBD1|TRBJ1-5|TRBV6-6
TGTGCCAGCAGTGCGGACAGGGGACCCAATCAGCCCCAGCATTTT
CASSADRGPNQPQHF
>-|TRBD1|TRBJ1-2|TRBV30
TGTGCCTGGAGTGTACAGGGGGCGCGTACTGGCTACACCTTC
CAWSVQGARTGYTF
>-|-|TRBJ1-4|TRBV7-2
TGTGCCAGCAGCTTAGCGGTAGGGCCTAATGAAAAACTGTTTTTT
CASSLAVGPNEKLFF
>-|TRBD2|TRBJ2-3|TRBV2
TGTGCCAGCAGTGTTATAGCGGGGAGCACAGATACGCAGTATTTT
CASSVIAGSTDTQYF
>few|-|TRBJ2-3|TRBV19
TGTGCCAGTAGGCTCCGGGACAAAGATACGCAGTATTTT
CASRLRDKDTQYF
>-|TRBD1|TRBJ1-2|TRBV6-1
TGTGCCAGCAGTCCTCGACAGGGGATGAGCTATGGCTACACCTTC
CASSPRQGMSYGYTF
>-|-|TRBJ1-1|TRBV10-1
TGCGCCAGCAGCCTGACCACCGGGGACACTGAAGCTTTCTTT
CASSLTTGDTEAFF
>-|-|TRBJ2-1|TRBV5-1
TGCGCCAGCAGCTTGGCCCAGGACTCCAGGGTAGGAGAGCAGTTCTTC
CASSLAQDSRVGEQFF
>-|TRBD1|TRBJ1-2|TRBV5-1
TGCGCCAGCAGCCCCCAGGGGACAGGGGCGGATGGCTACACCTTC
CASSPQGTGADGYTF
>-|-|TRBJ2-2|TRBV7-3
TGTGCCAGCAGTCCCGGAGCGGGCGGGGAGCTGTTTTTT
CASSPGAGGELFF
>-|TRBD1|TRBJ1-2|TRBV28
TGTGCCAGCAGTTTACCCGGGACAGAGGCGGCTAACTATGGCTACACCTTC
CASSLPGTEAANYGYTF
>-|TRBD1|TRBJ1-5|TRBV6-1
TGTGCCAGCAGAGGCCGGGACAGGGTAGGTCAGCCCCAGCATTTT
CASRGRDRVGQPQHF
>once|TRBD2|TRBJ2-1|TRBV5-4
TGTGCCAGCAGGTCGGGGATAGCGGGATACCACAATGAGCAGTTCTTC
CASRSGIAGYHNEQFF
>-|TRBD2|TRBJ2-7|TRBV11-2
TGTGCCAGCACCAAAAACGCGGGGGACTACGAGCAGTACTTC
CASTKNAGDYEQYF
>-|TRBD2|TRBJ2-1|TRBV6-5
TGTGCCAGCAGTTACGGGGTCGGGGGGAACAATGAGCAGTTCTTC
CASSYGVGGNNEQFF
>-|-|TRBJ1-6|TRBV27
TGTGCCAGCAGTCTATCCCCCGGTGGGCTCCTCCACTTT
CASSLSPGGLLHF
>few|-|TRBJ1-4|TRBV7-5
TGTGTCAGAAGCCCTGGGTTGGGCGAGGGGTTTTTCTTAGACAATGAAAAACTGTTTTTT
CVRSPGLGEGFFLDNEKLFF
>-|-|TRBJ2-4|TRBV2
TGTGCCAGCAGTGGGCCCGACCCCCAGGGCATTCAGTACTTC
CASSGPDPQGIQYF
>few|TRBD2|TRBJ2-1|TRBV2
TGTGCCAGCAGAACCGGACTAGCGGGACCCAGCTCCTACAATGAGCAGTTCTTC
CASRTGLAGPSSYNEQFF
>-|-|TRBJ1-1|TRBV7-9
TGTGCCAGCAGCTGGACGGGGGGGCGCACTGAAGCTTTCTTT
CASSWTGGRTEAFF
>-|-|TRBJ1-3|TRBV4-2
TGTGCCAGCAGCCTCGACAGTAATTTTGGAAACACCATATATTTT
CASSLDSNFGNTIYF
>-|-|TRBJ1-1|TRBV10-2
TGCGCCAGCAGTGGCAGTGAAGCTTTCTTT
CASSGSEAFF
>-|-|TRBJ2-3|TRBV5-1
TGCGCCAGCAGGGCGGGTTATTCTAGCACAGATACGCAGTATTTT
CASRAGYSSTDTQYF
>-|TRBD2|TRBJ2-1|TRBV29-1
TGCAGCGTTTGGTCCCAACAGGCAGGGAGGGTCCATGAGCAGTTCTTC
CSVWSQQAGRVHEQFF
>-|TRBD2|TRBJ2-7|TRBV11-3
TGTGCCAGCAGCTTAGAAAACAGCATATCTTCTAGCGGGATCGTCTACGAGCAGTACTTC
CASSLENSISSSGIVYEQYF
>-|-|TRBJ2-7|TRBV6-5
TGTGCCAGCAGTGAGGGGAGATCCTACGAGCAGTACTTC
CASSEGRSYEQYF